This T cell receptor (beta chain) is drawn from a study of beta chain features in type 1 diabetes. Only a few counts were recorded for this clone. What it binds is not known. Sequence at one end of the junction differs from germline and may be a read error. CDR1 is SGHTA, CDR2 FQGNSA, per germline. CDR3 length: 13 amino acids. The entirety of the isolated RNA underwent reverse transcription, so expressed TCRB transcripts were sequenced. Using immunoSEQ multiplex PCR, the repertoire was profiled, and TCRdb retains in-frame clones only, with some absent. Seen here are around 150,000 clones, approximately 10% observed once, and the top ten hold approximately 0.7%. Overall study findings and caveats: Moderate but significant shortening of TCRB CDR3s was recorded in all four CD4+ subsets from Type 1 diabetes patients.

The sequenced sample was central memory CD4+ T cells from blood. This receptor was taken from a young woman with type 1 diabetes. The chain has TRBV7-2 and TRBJ2-3, with 11 bases identical to TRBD2. Written as DNA, the CDR3 is TGTGCCAGCAGCCCCTCAACTAGCGGGGGTTATGAGTTT. The encoded protein is CASSPSTSGGYEF.